A single T cell receptor (beta chain) is shown here with its context. Its antigen is undetermined. Compared with germline, one end of the junction differs, possibly owing to a read error. The data originate from a study of T cells in Graves' hyperthyroidism and ophthalmopathy. Study findings and constraints: Median prediction lead before ophthalmopathy onset was roughly 6 months with the model. From stable hyperthyroidism, ophthalmopathy was separated by a 13 V-J model.

The PBMCs were taken from around 9 ml of fresh peripheral blood. The CDR3 regions of TCR beta were amplified from RNA transcripts. A set of HTBI primers served as the primers for a first-round RT-PCR of the TCR CDR3. TCRdb re-derived calls from the multiplex PCR reads in MiXCR, one entry per CDR3 protein. This sample carries approximately 380,000 distinct CDR3 sequences, under 20% of them seen once, and the ten largest clones take 40%. The length of the CDR3 is 12 residues. Germline V gives CDR1 MDHEN, CDR2 SYDVKM. The sample taken for sequencing was blood. The TCR comes from a young man with Graves' ophthalmopathy. The chain employs TRBV28 and TRBJ1-2, with D unresolved. The CDR3 loop is CASSLDQYGYTF. The CDR3 DNA is TGTGCCAGCAGTTTAGACCAGTATGGTTACACCTTC.